This T cell receptor (beta chain) appears in the sequencing data of a study of cytomegalovirus exposure and HLA in healthy donors. This clone was counted between two and nine times. What it binds is unknown. Study observations and caveats: A later analysis associated approximately 17,000 TCR beta sequences with HLA alleles at a 0.05 false discovery rate. Highly shared variants forming one cluster were likely a sequencing artifact. In an earlier analysis, productive rearrangement rates for most beta V segments clustered near 90% or 30%.

The V gene lost 4 bases and the J gene lost 0 bases, with 14 bases spanning the gap. Germline assignment: CDR1 LGHNA and CDR2 YSLEER. This CDR3 has 16 amino acids. This PCR relied on a set of 60 Vbeta primers and 13 Jbeta primers. The table came from immunoSEQ multiplex PCR; TCRdb's copy has only in-frame clones and leaves some out. The data hold about 110,000 clones, with over 60% observed a single time. The sample consisted of PBMCs. This TCR derives from a female donor in good health and CMV-seropositive. This chain links TRBV4-3 with TRBJ2-3; maybe TRBD1 (6 bases). The DNA for the CDR3 is TGCGCCAGCAGCCCGAGACAGGTCCTTAGCACAGATACGCAGTATTTT. Its protein product is CASSPRQVLSTDTQYF.